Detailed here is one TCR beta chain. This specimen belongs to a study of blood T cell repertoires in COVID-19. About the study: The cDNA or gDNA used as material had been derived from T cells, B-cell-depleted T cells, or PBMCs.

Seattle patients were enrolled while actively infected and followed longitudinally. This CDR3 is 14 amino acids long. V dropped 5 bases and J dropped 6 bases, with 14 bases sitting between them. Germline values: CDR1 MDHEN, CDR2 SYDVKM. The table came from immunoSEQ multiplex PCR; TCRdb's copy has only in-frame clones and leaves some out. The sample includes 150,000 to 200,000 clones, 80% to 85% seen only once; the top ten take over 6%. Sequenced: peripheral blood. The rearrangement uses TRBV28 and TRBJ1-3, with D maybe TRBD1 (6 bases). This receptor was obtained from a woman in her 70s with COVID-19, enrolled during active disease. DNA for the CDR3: TGTGCCAGCAGTCCGGGGGGCAAGACAAACACCATATATTTT. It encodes CASSPGGKTNTIYF. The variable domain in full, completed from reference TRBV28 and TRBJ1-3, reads DVKVTQSSRYLVKRTGEKVFLECVQDMDHENMFWYRQDPGLGLRLIYFSYDVKMKEKGDIPEGYSVSREKKERFSLILESASTNQTSMYLCASSPGGKTNTIYFGEGSWLTVV.